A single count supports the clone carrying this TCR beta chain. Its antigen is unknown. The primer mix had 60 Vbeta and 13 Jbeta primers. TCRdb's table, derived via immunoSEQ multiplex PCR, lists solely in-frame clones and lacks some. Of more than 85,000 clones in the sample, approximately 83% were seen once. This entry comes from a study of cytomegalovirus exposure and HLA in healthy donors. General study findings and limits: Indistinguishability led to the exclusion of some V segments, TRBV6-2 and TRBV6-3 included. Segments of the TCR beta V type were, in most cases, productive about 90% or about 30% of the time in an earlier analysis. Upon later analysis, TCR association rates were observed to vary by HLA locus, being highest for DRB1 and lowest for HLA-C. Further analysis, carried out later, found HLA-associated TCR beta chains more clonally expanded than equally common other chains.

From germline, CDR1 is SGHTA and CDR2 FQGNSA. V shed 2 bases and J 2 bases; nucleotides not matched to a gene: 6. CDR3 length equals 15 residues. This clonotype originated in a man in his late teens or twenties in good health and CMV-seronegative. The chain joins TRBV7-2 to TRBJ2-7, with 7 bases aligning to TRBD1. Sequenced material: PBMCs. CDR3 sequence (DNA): TGTGCCAGCAGCTTATCCCAGGGGGTCCCCTACGAGCAGTACTTC. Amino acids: CASSLSQGVPYEQYF.